The 2 T cell receptor beta chains below come from one sample, sequenced in a study of CD8 T cells in Susac syndrome. Reverse transcription of roughly 0.5 to 1 ug RNA was carried out with random hexamers. MiXCR, run by TCRdb on the immunoSEQ multiplex PCR reads, gives a single entry per CDR3 protein. The sample has roughly 200,000 distinct CDR3 sequences; more than 85% are singletons. The sample taken for sequencing was CD4+ T cells from PBMCs. Receptors originate from a human donor with multiple sclerosis.

The genes are TRBV23-1 and TRBJ2-7, with D possibly being TRBD1 (5 bases). TRBV23-1 is an ORF for which the function is uncertain. The CDR3 sequence is 13 residues long. Trimming left V 9 bases short and J 0 bases short, with 12 bases between. CDR3 in DNA: TGCGCCAGGACAGCCAGGAGCTCCTACGAGCAGTACTTC. Translated, it gives CARTARSSYEQYF.

The chain recombines TRBV30 with TRBJ2-2; possibly TRBD2 for D (6 bases). Trimming removed 4 bases at V and 1 base at J, with 7 bases between. Germline CDR1 and CDR2: GTSNPN and SVGIG (reference sequence). The CDR3 extends over 13 amino acids. The CDR3 region has the DNA TGTGCCTGGATGGGAGGGAACACCGGGGAGCTGTTTTTT. Translating gives CAWMGGNTGELFF.